The 17 T cell receptor beta chains listed next were all sequenced from one sample in a study of cytomegalovirus exposure and HLA in healthy donors (dated by TCRdb to 2015 to 2018). Library preparation used the immunoSEQ multiplex PCR assay. A mixture of 60 forward primers for TCR Vbeta segments and 13 reverse primers for TCR Jbeta segments was used in the multiplex PCR. Imported from immuneACCESS, the table was reduced by TCRdb to in-frame sequences with V and J called. These copies leave out some clones; in studies compared against another copy, an unresolved V gene accounts for under half, and the cause of the remainder is not known. Here the sample has over 140,000 clones; roughly 79% occur a single time. The ten largest clones capture 1.4% to 1.5% of the sample. The sequenced sample consisted of PBMCs. Receptor source: a man aged 25-45 years in good health and CMV-seropositive.

The chain recombines TRBV5-5 with TRBJ1-2, with D perhaps TRBD1 (5 bases). The V and J ends lost 4 bases and 4 bases respectively, with 14 bases between them. This CDR3 spans 14 amino acids. CDR1 and CDR2 from the germline V gene are SGHKS and YYEKEE (reference sequence). DNA of the CDR3: TGTGCCAGCAGCCTCAGCCCCGGGGGCTATGGCTACACCTTC. The encoded protein is CASSLSPGGYGYTF. The full variable domain, rest sourced from reference TRBV5-5 and TRBJ1-2, is DAGVTQSPTHLIKTRGQQVTLRCSPISGHKSVSWYQQVLGQGPQFIFQYYEKEERGRGNFPDRFSARQFPNYSSELNVNALLLGDSALYLCASSLSPGGYGYTFGSGTRLTVV.

This sequence joins TRBV28 and TRBJ2-1; D is unresolved. The CDR3 runs 16 residues. Germline V gene data show CDR1 as MDHEN and CDR2 as SYDVKM. With 6 bases removed from V and 12 bases from J, the gap between germline ends came to 27 bases. CDR3 nucleotide sequence: TGTGCCAGCAGCCCCGCCCTAGGTTCCCCCCATCAAGGGCAGTTCTTC. Translation: CASSPALGSPHQGQFF.

A word on this clone: Other DNA variants within this sample encode the same CDR3. The chain links TRBV5-1 to TRBJ2-3; 12 positions match TRBD2. Per the germline V gene, CDR1 is SGHRS and CDR2 is YFSETQ. This CDR3 region has 16 residues. The J segment lost 2 bases and the V segment lost 0 bases, leaving 1 base of the junction unmatched. The chain's CDR3 is CASSLGTSGATDTQYF. Written as DNA, the CDR3 is TGCGCCAGCAGCTTGGGGACTAGCGGGGCCACAGATACGCAGTATTTT.

This chain connects TRBV5-5 to TRBJ2-3; 10 nucleotides match TRBD2. There are 18 residues in the CDR3. V lost 3 bases and J lost 0; bases outside the gene matches: 10. Germline V CDR1 and CDR2: SGHKS, YYEKEE (reference sequence). CDR3 sequence (DNA): TGTGCCAGCAGCTCCACCCAGCGGGGGGGCAAAAGCACAGATACGCAGTATTTT. Translating gives CASSSTQRGGKSTDTQYF. Variable domain in full (rest from reference TRBV5-5 and TRBJ2-3): DAGVTQSPTHLIKTRGQQVTLRCSPISGHKSVSWYQQVLGQGPQFIFQYYEKEERGRGNFPDRFSARQFPNYSSELNVNALLLGDSALYLCASSSTQRGGKSTDTQYFGPGTRLTVL.

This clone has a handful of counts. The chain is built from TRBV7-9 and TRBJ2-7; D may be TRBD2 (6 bases). The ends were cut back, 5 bases at V and 7 bases at J, with 15 bases in the middle. CDR3 length: 13 residues. The V gene's germline CDR1 is SEHNR and CDR2 FQNEAQ (reference sequence). The CDR3 here is CASSPRGLPEQYF. The CDR3 DNA is TGTGCCAGCAGCCCCCGGGGACTTCCAGAGCAGTACTTC. Filled out from reference TRBV7-9 and TRBJ2-7, the complete variable domain reads DTGVSQNPRHKITKRGQNVTFRCDPISEHNRLYWYRQTLGQGPEFLTYFQNEAQLEKSRLLSDRFSAERPKGSFSTLEIQRTEQGDSAMYLCASSPRGLPEQYFGPGTRLTVT.

V and J are TRBV6-1 and TRBJ1-5, with 8 bases fitting TRBD1. The CDR3 is 14 amino acids. Germline V gives CDR1 MNHNS, CDR2 SASEGT. The trim removed 4 bases at V and 4 bases at J, leaving 3 bases unmatched. CDR3 DNA sequence: TGTGCCAGCAGTGCGGACAGGGTAAATCAGCCCCAGCATTTT. Protein product: CASSADRVNQPQHF.

This clone was counted a single time. V usage is TRBV21-1 and J usage is TRBJ2-1; the D call TRBD2 from the table was never checked on the DNA. TRBV21-1 is a known pseudogene. The CDR3 runs 18 residues. CDR3 amino acids: CASSPQWASGKSDNEQFF. In DNA, the CDR3 is TGTGCCAGCAGCCCTCAATGGGCTAGCGGGAAGTCTGACAATGAGCAGTTCTTC.

Remarks on this clone: Other DNA sequences of this sample code for an identical CDR3. The chain has TRBV19 and TRBJ1-5, with 9 bases aligning to TRBD1. This CDR3 region has 15 residues. J was trimmed by 4 bases and V by 4 bases; bases with no gene match: 5. Germline CDR1 LNHDA, CDR2 SQIVND (reference sequence). The chain's CDR3 is CASSRGQGGNQPQHF. CDR3 nucleotide sequence: TGTGCCAGTAGTAGGGGACAGGGCGGGAATCAGCCCCAGCATTTT.

At least ten counts were recorded for this clone. The junction departs from the called germline gene at one end, perhaps through a read error. The chain is built from TRBV14 and TRBJ2-6; the match to TRBD2 covers 7 bases. Per germline, CDR1 SGHDN and CDR2 FVKESK. This CDR3 is built from 15 residues. CDR3 nucleotides: TGTGCCAGCAGCCAAGATCTTGGGGGGGACAACGTCCTGACTTTC. Translating it yields CASSQDLGGDNVLTF.

This chain joins TRBV4-1 and TRBJ1-2; TRBD1 agrees at 11 bases. This CDR3 has 16 residues. The J segment lost 2 bases and the V segment lost 4 bases, leaving 6 bases of the junction unmatched. Germline CDR1 and CDR2: MGHRA and YSYEKL. The CDR3 loop is CASSPGQGALNYGYTF. In DNA form, the CDR3 reads TGCGCCAGCAGCCCCGGACAGGGGGCCTTAAACTATGGCTACACCTTC.

This chain joins TRBV19 and TRBJ2-1, with 7 nucleotides matching TRBD2. V shed 7 bases, J shed 1 base, and the junction held 7 bases outside the gene matches. Germline V gene data show CDR1 as LNHDA and CDR2 as SQIVND (reference sequence). The CDR3 runs 15 residues. The CDR3 spells CASTPGLDSYNEQFF. Written as DNA, the CDR3 is TGTGCCAGTACCCCCGGACTAGATTCCTACAATGAGCAGTTCTTC.

The rearrangement joins TRBV7-3 to TRBJ2-1; 10 nucleotides match TRBD2. The CDR3 spans 17 residues. From germline, CDR1 is SGHTA and CDR2 FQGTGA. The ends lost 0 bases at V and 8 bases at J; junction bases unmatched: 10. CDR3 loop: CASSLTPAGGPGHEQFF. The CDR3 DNA reads as TGTGCCAGCAGCTTAACCCCAGCGGGAGGGCCGGGACATGAGCAGTTCTTC.

The V and J genes are TRBV28 and TRBJ2-7, with D maybe TRBD2 (5 bases). The CDR3 has 15 residues. Between the trimmed V and J ends, which lost 4 bases and 4 bases, there was a span of 17 bases. Per germline, CDR1 MDHEN and CDR2 SYDVKM. Written as DNA, the CDR3 is TGTGCCAGCAGTTCTACCGCCGGCGGGCGGTACGAGCAGTACTTC. Its translation: CASSSTAGGRYEQYF.

The V gene is TRBV4-1, the J gene TRBJ1-2; a possible D gene is TRBD1 (6 bases). V was shortened by 0 bases and J by 1 base, with 18 bases between the two germline ends. CDR1 and CDR2 from the germline V gene are MGHRA and YSYEKL. The CDR3 runs 18 residues. The CDR3 reads CASSQEGQGRSHNYGYTF. The CDR3 DNA reads TGCGCCAGCAGCCAAGAAGGGCAGGGGCGTTCCCATAACTATGGCTACACCTTC.

CDR3 residues: CASTRAGGTYEQYF. The CDR3 DNA sequence: TGTGCCAGCACCAGGGCGGGGGGAACCTACGAGCAGTACTTC. The rearrangement links TRBV2 to TRBJ2-7; 8 nucleotides match TRBD2. Germline values: CDR1 SNHLY, CDR2 FYNNEI. With V trimmed by 7 bases and J by 2 bases, 7 bases remained unmatched. This CDR3 region has 14 residues.

A single count supports this clone. The V call is TRBV28, the J call TRBJ2-7; TRBD2 matches 8 bases. Germline values: CDR1 MDHEN, CDR2 SYDVKM. This CDR3 region has 15 residues. Losses at the gene ends were 5 bases for V and 0 bases for J; bases not matched to a gene: 6. CDR3 protein: CASSAPGLDSYEQYF. The CDR3, as DNA: TGTGCCAGCAGTGCGCCGGGACTAGACTCCTACGAGCAGTACTTC.

The chain employs TRBV6-5 and TRBJ2-1; 8 nucleotides match TRBD2. This CDR3 has 14 residues. J was trimmed by 9 bases and V by 6 bases; bases with no gene match: 10. In germline, CDR1 is MNHEY, CDR2 SVGAGI. The CDR3 coding sequence is TGTGCCAGCAGCCCCGGGACTAGGCTCGCTGAGCAGTTCTTC. Its translation: CASSPGTRLAEQFF.